Included here is one T cell receptor beta chain sequence, with context. What it binds is unknown. This sample is drawn from a study of identical twins. Study-wide points: An excess of low generation probability was shown by twin-shared out-of-frame alpha sequences. In beta out-of-frame sequences, the excess sharing between twins was weaker.

TCRdb independently ran MiXCR on the 5' RACE reads; one entry per CDR3 protein. The sample has roughly 490,000 distinct CDR3 sequences, more than 13% seen once; the top ten hold approximately 0.98%. The CDR3 totals 16 residues. Trimming at V came to 5 bases and at J to 2 bases, leaving 9 bases not matched to a gene. All donors comprised healthy Caucasians. These records were also assigned to another study, of yellow fever vaccine responses in identical twins. This second study says: As reported, the vaccine T cell response of twins seemed partly convergent and partly personalized.

The clonotype comes from a woman younger than 35 in good health. This chain joins TRBV12-3 or TRBV12-4 and TRBJ2-5; 9 bases are a match to TRBD2. Sequences were obtained from CD4+ T cells sorted from blood. The CDR3 coding sequence is TGTGCCAGCAGTACAGGGACTAGCCTTAGGCAAGAGACCCAGTACTTC. Its translation: CASSTGTSLRQETQYF.